This T cell receptor (beta chain) was identified during a study of low-dose radiotherapy and immunotherapy resistance in tumors. As for the study in general: Every 2 weeks, cohort 1 got 0.5 Gy, reaching 6.5 Gy to the planning target volume. Patients took oral aspirin 300 mg daily for four cycles from cycle 1 day 1.

First-strand cDNA used TRAV- and TRBV-specific primers, covering alpha and beta chains. PCR amplification of the TCRs was performed with Phusion for 15 to 25 PCR cycles, and it relied on a constant-region primer together with a V-primer adapter. TCRdb redid the calling of the reads with MiXCR, one entry per CDR3 protein. The data show approximately 84,000 distinct CDR3 sequences, over 15% seen once. As for time point: before trial treatment. Every donor's regimen consisted of nivolumab, ipilimumab, aspirin, low-dose cyclophosphamide and low-dose radiotherapy. Eligible patients had advanced solid tumors lacking tumor-infiltrating lymphocytes. At least ten counts were recorded for this clonotype. The V end was cut by 0 bases, the J end by 4 bases, with 12 bases between. The CDR3 loop spans 15 amino acids. In germline, CDR1 is SGHRS, CDR2 YFSETQ.

This sequence originates from a male donor with prostate cancer. The chain employs TRBV5-1 and TRBJ2-3, with D possibly called TRBD1 or TRBD2 (6 bases each). The specimen was PBMCs, collected before treatment. In DNA form, the CDR3 reads TGCGCCAGCAGCTTGGCAGGGGAGGTGGCAGATACGCAGTATTTT. This sequence encodes CASSLAGEVADTQYF.